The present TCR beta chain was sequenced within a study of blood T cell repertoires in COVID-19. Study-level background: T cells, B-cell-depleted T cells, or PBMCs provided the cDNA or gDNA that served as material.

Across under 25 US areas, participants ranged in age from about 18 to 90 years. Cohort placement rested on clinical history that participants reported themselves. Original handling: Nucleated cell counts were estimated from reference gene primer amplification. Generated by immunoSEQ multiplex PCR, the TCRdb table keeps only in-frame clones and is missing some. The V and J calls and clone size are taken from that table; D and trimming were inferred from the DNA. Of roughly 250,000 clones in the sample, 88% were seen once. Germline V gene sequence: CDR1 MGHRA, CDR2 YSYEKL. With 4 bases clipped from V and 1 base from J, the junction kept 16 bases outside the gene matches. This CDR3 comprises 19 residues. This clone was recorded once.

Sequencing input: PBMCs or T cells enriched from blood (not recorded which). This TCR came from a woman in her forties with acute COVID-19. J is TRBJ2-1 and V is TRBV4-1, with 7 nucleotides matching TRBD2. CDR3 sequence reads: CASSLMGGDLARSYNEQFF. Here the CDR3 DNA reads TGCGCCAGCAGCCTCATGGGGGGGGACCTAGCGCGGTCCTACAATGAGCAGTTCTTC.